This T cell receptor beta chain is from a study of T-cell memory formation after mild COVID-19. Across the whole study: TCR clusters largely stayed donor specific.

The CDR3 runs to 15 residues. CDR1 KGHDR and CDR2 SFDVKD come from the germline V gene. Germline trimming cut 5 bases from V and 1 base from J; bases unmatched to any gene: 4. Study-wide points: Pre-infection memory contained some responding clones, which suggested that cross-reactive memory had joined. Clones that contracted from day 15 to 85 had balanced CD4/CD8; later expanders were CD4+ biased.

About this clonotype itself: Its target is unknown.

TCRdb recomputed calls from the 5' RACE reads with MiXCR, one row per CDR3 protein. The sample yields 540,000 or so distinct CDR3 sequences, around 20% seen once. Sequencing input: PBMCs or a T cell subset sorted from them (not recorded which). This receptor was identified in an adult woman who had mild COVID-19 (a few samples of this study predate the infection). Cell type and time point are not known. The rearrangement links TRBV24-1 to TRBJ2-1; TRBD2 matches 7 bases. The CDR3 here is CATSGTGRSYNEQFF. The CDR3 DNA is TGTGCCACCAGTGGAACCGGGAGGTCCTACAATGAGCAGTTCTTC.